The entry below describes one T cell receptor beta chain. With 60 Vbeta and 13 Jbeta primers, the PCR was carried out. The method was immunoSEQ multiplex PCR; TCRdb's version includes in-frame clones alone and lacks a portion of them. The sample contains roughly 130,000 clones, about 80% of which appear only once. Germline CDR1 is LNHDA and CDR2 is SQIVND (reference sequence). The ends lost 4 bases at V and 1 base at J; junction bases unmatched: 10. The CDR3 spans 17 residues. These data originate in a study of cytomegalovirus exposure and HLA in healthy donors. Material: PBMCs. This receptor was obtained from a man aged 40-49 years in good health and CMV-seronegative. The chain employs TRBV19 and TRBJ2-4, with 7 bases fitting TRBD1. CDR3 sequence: CASSNSGQGEAKNIQYF. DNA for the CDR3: TGTGCCAGTAGTAATTCAGGGCAGGGGGAGGCCAAAAACATTCAGTACTTC.